This section outlines one T cell receptor (beta chain) sequence together with its context. Its specificity is not known. Assay: immunoSEQ multiplex PCR; the TCRdb copy retains only in-frame clones and omits some. The table has 8,500 to 13,000 clones, 55% to 85% seen once; the top ten hold around 40%. V was shortened by 2 bases and J by 8 bases, with 10 bases between the two germline ends. CDR3 size: 13 residues. Germline values: CDR1 SGHVS, CDR2 FQNEAQ. The data originate from a study of somatic mutations in cytotoxic T cells in rheumatoid arthritis. At the level of the study: Flow-sorting brought some V beta antibody-stained T-cell populations to nearly 100% purity, V beta1+ cells sequenced for TCRB among them.

Study observations and caveats: Clonality of CD8+ cells rose with age in rheumatoid arthritis patients but not healthy controls. Exceedance of 20% of CD8+ cells by the largest CD8+ clone occurred in about an eighth of the roughly 60 patients.

The clonotype originates from an adult with rheumatoid arthritis. The chain has TRBV7-8 and TRBJ1-5; D gene unclear. The sample taken for sequencing was CD8+ T cells sorted from blood. The CDR3 DNA reads as TGTGCCAGCAGCTTAAATGGGTTGGAGCCCCAGCATTTT. This encodes CASSLNGLEPQHF.